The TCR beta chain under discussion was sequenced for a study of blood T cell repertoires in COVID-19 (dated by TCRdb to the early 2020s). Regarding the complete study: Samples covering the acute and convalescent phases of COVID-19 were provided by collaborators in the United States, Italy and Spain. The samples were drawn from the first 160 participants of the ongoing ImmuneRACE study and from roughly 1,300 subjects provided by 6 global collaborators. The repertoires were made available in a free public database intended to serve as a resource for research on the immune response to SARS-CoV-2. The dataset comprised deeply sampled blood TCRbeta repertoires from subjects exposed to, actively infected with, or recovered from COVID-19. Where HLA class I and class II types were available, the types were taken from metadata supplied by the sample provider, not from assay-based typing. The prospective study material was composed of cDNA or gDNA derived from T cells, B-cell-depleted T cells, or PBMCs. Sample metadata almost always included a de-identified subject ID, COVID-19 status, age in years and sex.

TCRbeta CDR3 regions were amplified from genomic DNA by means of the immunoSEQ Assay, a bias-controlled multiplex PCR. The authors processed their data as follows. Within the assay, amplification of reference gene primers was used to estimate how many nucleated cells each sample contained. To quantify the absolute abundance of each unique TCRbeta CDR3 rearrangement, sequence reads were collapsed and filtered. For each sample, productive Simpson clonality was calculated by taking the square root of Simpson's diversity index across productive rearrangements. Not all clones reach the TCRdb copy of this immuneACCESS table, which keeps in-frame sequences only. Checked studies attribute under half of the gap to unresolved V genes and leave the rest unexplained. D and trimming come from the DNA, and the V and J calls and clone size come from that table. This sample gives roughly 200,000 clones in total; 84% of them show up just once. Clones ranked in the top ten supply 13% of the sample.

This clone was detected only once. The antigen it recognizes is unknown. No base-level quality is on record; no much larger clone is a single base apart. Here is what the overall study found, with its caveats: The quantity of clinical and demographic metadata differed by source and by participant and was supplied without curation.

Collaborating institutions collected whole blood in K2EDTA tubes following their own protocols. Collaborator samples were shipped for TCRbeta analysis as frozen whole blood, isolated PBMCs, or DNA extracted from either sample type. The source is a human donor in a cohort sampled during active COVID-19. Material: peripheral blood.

The nucleotide sequence reads TGCGCCAGCAGCTCCCATTTGACAGTCTCCTACGAGCAGTACTTC. Translated, this is CASSSHLTVSYEQYF. The V and J segments used are TRBV5-1 and TRBJ2-7; the D gene is possibly TRBD1, with 5 bases matching. The CDR3, from cysteine to phenylalanine, totals 15 residues. Only the CDR3 portion is preserved as DNA: 45 bases, with reading frame beginning at the first base. The germline V gene encodes CDR1 SGHRS and CDR2 YFSETQ. V is pared back by 3 bases and J by 0 bases, with 13 bases lying between the germline termini.